What follows are 14 T cell receptor beta chains derived from one specimen sequenced in a study of T cells in Graves' hyperthyroidism and ophthalmopathy. From RNA transcripts, TCR beta CDR3 regions were amplified. The HTBI primer set drove a first-round RT-PCR of the TCR CDR3. TCRdb reprocessed the multiplex PCR reads via MiXCR and lists one record per CDR3 protein. The data show about 640,000 distinct CDR3 sequences, approximately 42% seen once. The specimen was peripheral blood or thyroid tissue (not recorded which). Receptors originate from an adult man with Graves' disease, either hyperthyroidism or ophthalmopathy (not recorded which).

The sample holds a few counts of this clonotype. This chain uses TRBV6-5 with TRBJ2-2, with unresolved D. V was pared by 7 bases and J by 6 bases, with 6 bases between. CDR1 is MNHEY and CDR2 is SVGAGI in the germline V gene. This CDR3 comprises 11 residues. CDR3 residues: CASTGAGELFF. As DNA, the CDR3 is TGTGCCAGCACTGGGGCCGGGGAGCTGTTTTTT.

Points on this clonotype: This could be a read error, since a much larger clone is one nucleotide away. The gene calls are TRBV7-8 and TRBJ2-5; D possibly corresponds to TRBD2 (6 bases). CDR3 length: 13 amino acids. Germline V gene lookup returns CDR1 SGHVS and CDR2 FQNEAQ. CDR3 nucleotides: TGTGCCTGCAGCCTCAGGAGGGATGAGACCCAGTACTTC. Translating it yields CACSLRRDETQYF.

This rearrangement joins TRBV7-9 to TRBJ1-2; 7 nucleotides agree with TRBD1. Trimming at V came to 6 bases and at J to 3 bases, leaving 10 bases not matched to a gene. Germline V gives CDR1 SEHNR, CDR2 FQNEAQ (reference sequence). This CDR3 is built from 15 residues. For the CDR3, the DNA is TGTGCCAGCAGTCGAAACACAGGGGTTCACTATGGCTACACCTTC. It is translated as CASSRNTGVHYGYTF.

The sample holds many counts of this clonotype. The chain uses TRBV7-8 and TRBJ1-2, with 8 bases aligning to TRBD1. There are 13 residues in the CDR3. The J segment lost 8 bases and the V segment lost 1 base, leaving 3 bases of the junction unmatched. Germline loops: CDR1 SGHVS, CDR2 FQNEAQ. CDR3 in amino acids: CASSLGQGLGYTF. For the CDR3, the DNA is TGTGCCAGCAGCTTAGGACAGGGGTTGGGCTACACCTTC.

V usage is TRBV7-9 and J usage is TRBJ2-7; perhaps TRBD1 as D (6 bases). Germline V gene data show CDR1 as SEHNR and CDR2 as FQNEAQ (reference sequence). Trimming stripped 6 bases from V and 1 base from J, with 19 bases between. This CDR3 has 16 residues. The CDR3, as DNA: TGTGCCAGCAGTCCGTCGCCCGGGACAAGTTCCTACGAGCAGTACTTC. Its translation: CASSPSPGTSSYEQYF.

Concerning this clonotype itself: A much bigger clone sits one base away, suggesting this may be a read error. The V call is TRBV2, the J call TRBJ2-7; D is undetermined. Germline V CDR1 and CDR2: SNHLY, FYNNEI. CDR3 length: 8 residues. CDR3 in amino acids: CASSGEIF. CDR3 in DNA: TGTGCCAGCAGTGGCGAGATCTTC.

The sample holds a few counts of this clonotype. The rearrangement joins TRBV6-1 to TRBJ1-2; possibly TRBD1 for D (5 bases). This CDR3 spans 14 amino acids. Germline V gene lookup returns CDR1 MNHNS and CDR2 SASEGT. V lost 2 bases and J lost 3, with 10 bases in between. The CDR3 loop is CASSESGGDYGYTF. Here the CDR3 DNA reads TGTGCCAGCAGTGAAAGCGGAGGGGACTATGGCTACACCTTC.

The sample holds many counts of this clonotype. The chain couples TRBV7-9 to TRBJ2-7; TRBD1 or TRBD2 may be the D gene (5 bases each). Trimming cost V 5 bases and J 3 bases, with 17 bases left between them. The CDR3 sequence is 15 residues long. CDR1 is SEHNR and CDR2 is FQNEAQ in the germline V gene (reference sequence). In nucleotides, the CDR3 is TGTGCCAGCAGCCTCCTCGGGGACGTCGGCTACGAGCAGTACTTC. Protein product: CASSLLGDVGYEQYF.

The chain uses TRBV20-1 and TRBJ1-1, with 7 bases aligning to TRBD1. J was trimmed by 5 bases and V by 6 bases; bases with no gene match: 12. The CDR3 has 14 residues. From germline, CDR1 is DFQATT and CDR2 SNEGSKA (reference sequence). Here the CDR3 DNA reads TGCAGTGCCAGCAAAGGAGGGGGCAGGACTGAAGCTTTCTTT. Translation: CSASKGGGRTEAFF.

Many counts were recorded for this clonotype. This chain links TRBV2 with TRBJ1-2; tentative D call: TRBD1 (6 bases). The V and J ends lost 7 bases and 4 bases respectively, with 19 bases between them. This CDR3 contains 15 residues. Germline loops: CDR1 SNHLY, CDR2 FYNNEI. CDR3 DNA sequence: TGTGCCAGCACCGAAGGGCTGGGGACAAGCTATGGCTACACCTTC. It specifies CASTEGLGTSYGYTF.

As for this clonotype: With a much larger clone just one base away, this may be a read error. This CDR3 fails to terminate in the conserved phenylalanine or tryptophan, so it likely reflects a read error. V and J are TRBV7-6 and TRBJ1-1, with no clear D. Germline assignment: CDR1 SGHVS and CDR2 FNYEAQ. The CDR3 covers 14 residues. Trimming took 1 base from V and 1 from J, leaving 7 bases between them. This chain's CDR3 is CASSLEFKNTEAFY. The DNA for the CDR3 is TGTGCCAGCAGCTTAGAGTTTAAGAACACTGAAGCTTTCTAT.

This rearrangement joins TRBV7-6 to TRBJ2-3; D not resolved. Germline V CDR1 and CDR2: SGHVS, FNYEAQ. V lost 4 bases, J lost 2 bases, and 10 bases lay in between. This CDR3 spans 14 amino acids. The CDR3: CASSSGSFTDTQYF. The DNA for the CDR3 is TGTGCCAGCAGCTCCGGGTCCTTCACAGATACGCAGTATTTT.

In its sample, this clonotype was seen many times. The chain recombines TRBV19 with TRBJ1-2; 8 nucleotides match TRBD1. Germline V CDR1 and CDR2: LNHDA, SQIVND (reference sequence). V dropped 4 bases and J dropped 5; count of bases not matched to a gene: 0. The CDR3 has 12 amino acids. The CDR3, as DNA: TGTGCCAGTAGTAGACAGGGGTATGGCTACACCTTC. As protein: CASSRQGYGYTF. Supplemented by reference TRBV19 and TRBJ1-2, the full variable domain reads DGGITQSPKYLFRKEGQNVTLSCEQNLNHDAMYWYRQDPGQGLRLIYYSQIVNDFQKGDIAEGYSVSREKKESFPLTVTSAQKNPTAFYLCASSRQGYGYTFGSGTRLTVV.

V usage is TRBV29-1 and J usage is TRBJ1-4; D gene unclear. Trimming removed 4 bases from V and 4 bases from J, with 10 bases in between. CDR1 and CDR2 from the germline V gene are SQVTM and ANQGSEA. The CDR3 is 13 residues long. The CDR3 is CSVVKGINEKLFF. The DNA for the CDR3 is TGCAGCGTTGTGAAGGGAATTAATGAAAAACTGTTTTTT.